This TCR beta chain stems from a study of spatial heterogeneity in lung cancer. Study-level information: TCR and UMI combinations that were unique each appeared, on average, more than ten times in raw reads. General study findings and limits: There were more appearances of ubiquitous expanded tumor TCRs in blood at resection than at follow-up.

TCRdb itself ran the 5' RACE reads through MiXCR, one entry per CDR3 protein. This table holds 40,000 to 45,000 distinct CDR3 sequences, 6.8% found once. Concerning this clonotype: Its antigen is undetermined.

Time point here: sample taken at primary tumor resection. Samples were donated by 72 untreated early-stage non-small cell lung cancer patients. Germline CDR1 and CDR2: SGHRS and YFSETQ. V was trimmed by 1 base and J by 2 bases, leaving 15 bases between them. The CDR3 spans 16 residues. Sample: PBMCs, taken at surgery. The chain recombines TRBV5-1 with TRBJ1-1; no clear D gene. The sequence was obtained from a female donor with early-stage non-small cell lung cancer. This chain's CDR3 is CASSLMGLYPNTEAFF. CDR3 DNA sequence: TGCGCCAGCAGCTTGATGGGATTATACCCTAACACTGAAGCTTTCTTT.